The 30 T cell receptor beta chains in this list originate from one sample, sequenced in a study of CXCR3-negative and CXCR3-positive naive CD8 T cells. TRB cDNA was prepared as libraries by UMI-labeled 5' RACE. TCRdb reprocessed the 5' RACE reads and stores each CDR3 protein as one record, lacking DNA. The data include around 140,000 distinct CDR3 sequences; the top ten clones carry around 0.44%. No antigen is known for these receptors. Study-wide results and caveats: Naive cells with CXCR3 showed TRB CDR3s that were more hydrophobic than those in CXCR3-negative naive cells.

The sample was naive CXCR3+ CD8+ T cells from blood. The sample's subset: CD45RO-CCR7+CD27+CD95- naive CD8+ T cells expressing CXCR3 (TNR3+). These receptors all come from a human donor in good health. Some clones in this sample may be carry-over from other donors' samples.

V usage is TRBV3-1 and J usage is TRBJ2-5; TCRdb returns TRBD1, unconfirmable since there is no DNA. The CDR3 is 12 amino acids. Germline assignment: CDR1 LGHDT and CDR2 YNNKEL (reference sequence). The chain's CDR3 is CASSPPRETQYF.

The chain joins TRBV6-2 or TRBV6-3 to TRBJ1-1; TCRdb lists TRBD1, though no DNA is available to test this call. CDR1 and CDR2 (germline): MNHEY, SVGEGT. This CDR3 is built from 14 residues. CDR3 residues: CASSYSSTGPEAFF.

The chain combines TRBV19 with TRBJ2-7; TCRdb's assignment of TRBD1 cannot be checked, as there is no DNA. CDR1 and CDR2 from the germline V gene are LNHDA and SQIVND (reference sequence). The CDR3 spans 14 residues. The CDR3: CARNGTGPSYEQYF.

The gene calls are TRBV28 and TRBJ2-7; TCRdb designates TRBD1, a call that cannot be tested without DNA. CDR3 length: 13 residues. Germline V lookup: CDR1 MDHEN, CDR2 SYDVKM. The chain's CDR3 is CASRLGPSYEQYF.

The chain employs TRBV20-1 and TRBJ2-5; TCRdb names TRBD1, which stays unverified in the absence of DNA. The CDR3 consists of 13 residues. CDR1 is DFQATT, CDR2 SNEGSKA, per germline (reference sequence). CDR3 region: CSARGEYQETQYF.

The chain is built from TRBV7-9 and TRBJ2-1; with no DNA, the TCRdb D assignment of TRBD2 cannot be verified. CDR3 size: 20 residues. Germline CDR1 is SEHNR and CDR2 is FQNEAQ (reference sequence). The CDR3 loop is CASSPEGLSITSPSYNEQFF.

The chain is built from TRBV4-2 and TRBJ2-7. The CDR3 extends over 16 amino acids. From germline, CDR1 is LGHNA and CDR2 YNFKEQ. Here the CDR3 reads CASSQPRDHPTYEQYF.

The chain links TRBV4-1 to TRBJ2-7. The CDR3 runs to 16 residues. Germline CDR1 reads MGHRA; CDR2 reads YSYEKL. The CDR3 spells CASSQDRATTTYEQYF.

This CDR3 reads CASSPKGSSYEQYF. The chain employs TRBV5-1 and TRBJ2-7. This CDR3 is 14 amino acids long. Germline CDR1 reads SGHRS; CDR2 reads YFSETQ.

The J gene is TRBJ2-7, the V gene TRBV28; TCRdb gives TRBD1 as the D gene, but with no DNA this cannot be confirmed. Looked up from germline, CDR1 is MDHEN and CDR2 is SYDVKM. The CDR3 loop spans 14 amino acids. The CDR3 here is CASTTTGRDYEQYF. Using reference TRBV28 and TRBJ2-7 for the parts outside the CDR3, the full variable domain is DVKVTQSSRYLVKRTGEKVFLECVQDMDHENMFWYRQDPGLGLRLIYFSYDVKMKEKGDIPEGYSVSREKKERFSLILESASTNQTSMYLCASTTTGRDYEQYFGPGTRLTVT.

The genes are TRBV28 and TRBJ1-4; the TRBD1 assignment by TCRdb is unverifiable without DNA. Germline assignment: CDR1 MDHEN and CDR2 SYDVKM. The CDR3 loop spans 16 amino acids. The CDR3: CASSLIGGATNEKLFF.

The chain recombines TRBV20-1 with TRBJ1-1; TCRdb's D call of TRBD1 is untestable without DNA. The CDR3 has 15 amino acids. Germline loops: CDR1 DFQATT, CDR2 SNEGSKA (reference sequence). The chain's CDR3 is CSARDHRQGNTEAFF.

CDR3 residues: CSASNAGGITRSSYNEQFF. The J gene is TRBJ2-1, the V gene TRBV20-1; TCRdb selects TRBD2, and the lack of DNA leaves this call unchecked. Germline V gene lookup returns CDR1 DFQATT and CDR2 SNEGSKA (reference sequence). This CDR3 spans 19 amino acids.

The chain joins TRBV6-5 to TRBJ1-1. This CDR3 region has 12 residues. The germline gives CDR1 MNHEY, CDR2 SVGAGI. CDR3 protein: CASSYSSTEAVF.

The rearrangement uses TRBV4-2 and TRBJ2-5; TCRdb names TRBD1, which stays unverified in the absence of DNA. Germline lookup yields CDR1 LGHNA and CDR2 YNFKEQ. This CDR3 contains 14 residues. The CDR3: CASSQVRGLETQYF.

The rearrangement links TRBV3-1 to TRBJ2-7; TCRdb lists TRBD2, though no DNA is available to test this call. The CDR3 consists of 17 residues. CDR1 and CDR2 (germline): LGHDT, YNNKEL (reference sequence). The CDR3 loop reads CASSQSPPGLAGGEQYF.

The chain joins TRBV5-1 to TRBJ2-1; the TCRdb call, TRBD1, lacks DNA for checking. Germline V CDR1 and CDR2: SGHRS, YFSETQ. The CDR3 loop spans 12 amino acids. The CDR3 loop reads CASSLAGLVKFF.

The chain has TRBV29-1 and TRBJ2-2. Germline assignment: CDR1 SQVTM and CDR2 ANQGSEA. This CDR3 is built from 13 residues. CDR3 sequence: CSVEVGNTGELFF.

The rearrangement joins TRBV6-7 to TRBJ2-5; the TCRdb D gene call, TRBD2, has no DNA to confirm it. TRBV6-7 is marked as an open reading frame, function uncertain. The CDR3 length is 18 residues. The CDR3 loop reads CASPRMGGNLAGGETQYF.

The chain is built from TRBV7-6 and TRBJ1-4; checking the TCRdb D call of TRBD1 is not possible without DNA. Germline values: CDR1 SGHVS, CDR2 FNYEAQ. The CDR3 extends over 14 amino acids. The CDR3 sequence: CASKEYRGGEKLFF. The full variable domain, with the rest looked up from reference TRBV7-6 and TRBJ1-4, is GAGVSQSPRYKVTKRGQDVALRCDPISGHVSLYWYRQALGQGPEFLTYFNYEAQQDKSGLPNDRFSAERPEGSISTLTIQRTEQRDSAMYRCASKEYRGGEKLFFGSGTQLSVL.

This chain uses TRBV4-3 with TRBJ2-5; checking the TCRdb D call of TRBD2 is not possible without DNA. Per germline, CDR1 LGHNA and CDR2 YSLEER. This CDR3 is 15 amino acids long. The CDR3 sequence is CASSQDWGGYETQYF.

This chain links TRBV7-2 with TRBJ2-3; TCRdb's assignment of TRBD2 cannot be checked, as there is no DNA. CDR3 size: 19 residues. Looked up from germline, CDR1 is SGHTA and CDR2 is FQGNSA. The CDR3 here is CASSLYTSGSRGATDTQYF.

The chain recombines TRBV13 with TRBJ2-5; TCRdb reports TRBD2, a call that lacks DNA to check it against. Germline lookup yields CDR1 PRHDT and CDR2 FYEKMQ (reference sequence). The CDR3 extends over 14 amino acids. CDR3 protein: CASSLSSGQETQYF.

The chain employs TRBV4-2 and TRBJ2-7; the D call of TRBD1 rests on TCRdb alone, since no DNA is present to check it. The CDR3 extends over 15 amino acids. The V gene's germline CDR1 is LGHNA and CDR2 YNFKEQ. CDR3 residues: CASSQDPGGGYEQYF.

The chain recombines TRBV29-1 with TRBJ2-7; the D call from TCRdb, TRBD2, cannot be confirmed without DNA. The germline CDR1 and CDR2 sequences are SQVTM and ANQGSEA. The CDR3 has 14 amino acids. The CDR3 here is CSVIAGTTTYEQYF.

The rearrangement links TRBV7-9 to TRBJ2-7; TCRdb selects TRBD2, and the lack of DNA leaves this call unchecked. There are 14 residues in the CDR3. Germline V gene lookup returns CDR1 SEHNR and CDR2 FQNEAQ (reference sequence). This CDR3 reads CASSYSSGGDEQYF. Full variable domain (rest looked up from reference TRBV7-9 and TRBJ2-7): DTGVSQNPRHKITKRGQNVTFRCDPISEHNRLYWYRQTLGQGPEFLTYFQNEAQLEKSRLLSDRFSAERPKGSFSTLEIQRTEQGDSAMYLCASSYSSGGDEQYFGPGTRLTVT.

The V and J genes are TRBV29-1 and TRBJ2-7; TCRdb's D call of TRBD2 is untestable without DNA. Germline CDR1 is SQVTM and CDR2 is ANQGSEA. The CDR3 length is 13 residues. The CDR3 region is CSVTDPSNWEQYF.

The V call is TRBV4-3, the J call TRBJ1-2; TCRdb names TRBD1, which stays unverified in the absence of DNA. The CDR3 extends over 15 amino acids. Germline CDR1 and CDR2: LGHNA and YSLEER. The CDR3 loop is CASSQESGMNYGYTF.

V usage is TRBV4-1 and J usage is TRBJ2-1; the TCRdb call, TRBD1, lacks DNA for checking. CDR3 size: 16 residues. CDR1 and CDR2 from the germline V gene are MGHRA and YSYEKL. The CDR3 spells CASSPPRDRVVNEQFF.

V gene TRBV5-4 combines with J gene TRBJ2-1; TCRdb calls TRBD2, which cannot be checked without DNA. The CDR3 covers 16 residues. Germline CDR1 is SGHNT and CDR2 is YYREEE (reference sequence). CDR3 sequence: CASSLFTSGGGIEQFF.